Sequencing of this T cell receptor (beta chain) was carried out in a study of OX40 agonist ivuxolimab in advanced cancers. Study-wide context: Dose-escalation patients suffered from hepatocellular carcinoma, melanoma, renal cell or head and neck cancer.

V lost 2 bases, J lost 12 bases, and 8 bases lay in between. From germline, CDR1 is MDHEN and CDR2 SYDVKM. This CDR3 contains 11 residues. TCRdb's copy holds only in-frame clones and misses some; the assay was immunoSEQ multiplex PCR. Found here are 35,000 to 45,000 clones, around 91% of them singletons; the top ten hold 4% to 5%. The material was CD4+ or CD8+ T cells sorted from blood, obtained in a trial of the OX40 agonist ivuxolimab. The J gene is TRBJ2-1, the V gene TRBV28, with D perhaps TRBD2 (6 bases). The sequence derives from an adult with an advanced solid tumor such as melanoma, head and neck, liver or kidney cancer. The CDR3 loop is CASSLRGAQFF. The CDR3, as DNA: TGTGCCAGCAGTTTACGCGGGGCGCAGTTCTTC. Full variable domain (rest looked up from reference TRBV28 and TRBJ2-1): DVKVTQSSRYLVKRTGEKVFLECVQDMDHENMFWYRQDPGLGLRLIYFSYDVKMKEKGDIPEGYSVSREKKERFSLILESASTNQTSMYLCASSLRGAQFFGPGTRLTVL.